The clone carrying this TCR beta chain has just a few counts. Its cognate antigen is unknown. This record belongs to a study of T-cell memory formation after mild COVID-19. Study-level information: Clusters were largely donor specific. Study-wide results and caveats: Second-wave clones that peaked on day 37 lacked confirmed SARS-CoV-2 specificity. Mainly in CM and EM were contracting CD4+ clones; CD8+ were in EMRA.

Employing constant-segment primers, 5'RACE generated TCR alpha and TCR beta cDNA libraries bearing sample barcodes and UMIs. TCRdb fed the 5' RACE reads into MiXCR, producing one record per CDR3 protein. The sample lists 50,000 or so distinct CDR3 sequences, approximately 9% occurring once. The CDR3 is 15 amino acids. The ends were cut back, 3 bases at V and 7 bases at J, with 18 bases in the middle. CDR1 and CDR2 from the germline V gene are GTSNPN and SVGIG (reference sequence). The sample comprised PBMCs or a T cell subset sorted from them (not recorded which). The TCR comes from an adult woman who had mild COVID-19 (a few samples of this study predate the infection). Cell type and time point are not known. The chain joins TRBV30 to TRBJ2-2; D unresolved. CDR3 protein: CAWRFRPPKGGELFF. CDR3 sequence (DNA): TGTGCCTGGAGATTCAGGCCCCCAAAGGGCGGGGAGCTGTTTTTT.